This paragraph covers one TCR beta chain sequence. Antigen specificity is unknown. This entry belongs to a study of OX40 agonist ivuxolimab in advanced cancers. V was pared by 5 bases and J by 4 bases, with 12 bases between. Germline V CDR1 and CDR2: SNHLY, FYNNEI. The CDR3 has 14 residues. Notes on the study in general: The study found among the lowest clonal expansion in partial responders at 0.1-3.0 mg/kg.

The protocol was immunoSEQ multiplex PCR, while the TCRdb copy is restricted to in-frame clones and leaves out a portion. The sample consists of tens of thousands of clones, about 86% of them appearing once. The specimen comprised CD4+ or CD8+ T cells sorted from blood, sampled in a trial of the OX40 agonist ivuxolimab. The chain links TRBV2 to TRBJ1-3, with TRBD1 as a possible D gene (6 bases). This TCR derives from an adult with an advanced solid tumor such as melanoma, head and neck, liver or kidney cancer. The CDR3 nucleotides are TGTGCCAGCAGTCTTGGGGGCTCCGGAAACACCATATATTTT. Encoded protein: CASSLGGSGNTIYF.